Below are 18 T cell receptor beta chains sequenced from a single sample in a study of shared clonotypes between healthy human individuals. Only in-frame clones appear in the TCRdb table, and some are missing; sequencing was by immunoSEQ multiplex PCR. The sample contains about 1.1 million clones, 77% of which appear only once. Sequencing was carried out using memory CD4+ T cells from PBMCs. Subset reported: CD45RA-negative fraction. The receptors here all came from a man between 18 and 29 years old in good health. Some clones in this sample may be carry-over from other donors' samples.

This clone was seen repeatedly, ten times or more. The chain employs TRBV7-2 and TRBJ2-7, with TRBD2 matching 12 bases. This CDR3 is 16 amino acids long. Trimming at V came to 5 bases and at J to 6 bases, leaving 11 bases not matched to a gene. The germline V gene has CDR1 SGHTA and CDR2 FQGNSA. The CDR3: CASSPLGLAGGGEQYF. CDR3 in DNA: TGTGCCAGCAGCCCCCTGGGGCTAGCGGGAGGGGGCGAGCAGTACTTC.

The chain combines TRBV5-1 with TRBJ2-5; possible D gene TRBD2, 6 bases. Between the trimmed V and J ends, which lost 2 bases and 3 bases, there was a span of 8 bases. Germline CDR1 SGHRS, CDR2 YFSETQ. The CDR3 sequence is 13 residues long. CDR3 DNA sequence: TGCGCCAGCAGCTTCGGGAGAGAAGAGACCCAGTACTTC. This codes for CASSFGREETQYF.

V usage is TRBV9 and J usage is TRBJ1-2; TRBD1 might be the D (6 bases). CDR1 is SGDLS, CDR2 YYNGEE, per germline. The germline V and J ends were trimmed by 4 bases and 3 bases, with 19 bases remaining between them. The CDR3 is made up of 16 amino acids. The CDR3 coding sequence is TGTGCCAGCAGCACCTCGGGGGGCCGTTCTTACTATGGCTACACCTTC. The encoded protein is CASSTSGGRSYYGYTF.

This sequence joins TRBV9 and TRBJ1-5; TRBD1 aligns across 8 bases. V dropped 5 bases and J dropped 5; count of bases not matched to a gene: 6. Germline V gene sequence: CDR1 SGDLS, CDR2 YYNGEE. The CDR3 totals 14 residues. The CDR3 is CASSRTGNDQPQHF. The DNA for the CDR3 is TGTGCCAGCAGTAGGACAGGGAATGATCAGCCCCAGCATTTT. The variable domain in full, with the rest retrieved from reference TRBV9 and TRBJ1-5, is DSGVTQTPKHLITATGQRVTLRCSPRSGDLSVYWYQQSLDQGLQFLIQYYNGEERAKGNILERFSAQQFPDLHSELNLSSLELGDSALYFCASSRTGNDQPQHFGDGTRLSIL.

CDR3 sequence reads: CASSLSGLAGVNEQFF. CDR3 in DNA: TGCGCCAGCAGCTTGTCCGGACTAGCGGGAGTTAATGAGCAGTTCTTC. V is TRBV5-1 and J is TRBJ2-1; 13 nucleotides agree with TRBD2. The J segment lost 7 bases and the V segment lost 1 base, leaving 5 bases of the junction unmatched. The CDR3 is 16 residues long. Germline V gene sequence: CDR1 SGHRS, CDR2 YFSETQ.

The chain carries TRBV7-6 and TRBJ2-1; 9 bases agree with TRBD1. The J segment lost 13 bases and the V segment lost 5 bases, leaving 3 bases of the junction unmatched. This CDR3 spans 11 amino acids. Germline CDR1 SGHVS, CDR2 FNYEAQ. The CDR3 is CASSLDRGQFF. In DNA, the CDR3 is TGTGCCAGCAGCCTGGACAGGGGCCAGTTCTTC.

The V and J genes are TRBV30 and TRBJ2-1, with 13 positions matching TRBD2. This CDR3 is built from 15 residues. Trimming removed 5 bases from V and 9 bases from J; junction bases left unmatched: 10. Per germline, CDR1 GTSNPN and CDR2 SVGIG (reference sequence). CDR3 sequence reads: CAWAGTSGIGGEQFF. The CDR3 DNA reads as TGTGCCTGGGCCGGGACTAGCGGGATAGGGGGTGAGCAGTTCTTC.

In this sample, this clone turned up a few times. This chain joins TRBV29-1 and TRBJ2-5, with 7 bases that match TRBD1. The germline V gene has CDR1 SQVTM and CDR2 ANQGSEA. V lost 4 bases and J lost 4; bases outside the gene matches: 3. CDR3 size: 12 residues. CDR3 loop: CSVAGQIETQYF. The CDR3 coding sequence is TGCAGCGTTGCGGGACAGATAGAGACCCAGTACTTC.

This chain uses TRBV5-1 with TRBJ2-3, with D uncertain. Between the trimmed V and J ends, which lost 0 bases and 0 bases, there was a span of 8 bases. Germline lookup yields CDR1 SGHRS and CDR2 YFSETQ. The CDR3 extends over 15 amino acids. CDR3: CASSLVGSSTDTQYF. The CDR3 coding sequence is TGCGCCAGCAGCTTGGTGGGGTCTAGCACAGATACGCAGTATTTT.

The rearrangement links TRBV5-4 to TRBJ2-2, with TRBD1 matching 8 bases. CDR1 is SGHNT, CDR2 YYREEE, per germline (reference sequence). J was trimmed by 4 bases and V by 5 bases; bases with no gene match: 7. This CDR3 is 15 amino acids long. The CDR3 nucleotides are TGTGCCAGCAGGGCAGGACAGGGACTCACCGGGGAGCTGTTTTTT. Protein sequence: CASRAGQGLTGELFF.

This clone was found many times. The chain uses TRBV29-1 and TRBJ2-3; 7 bases fit TRBD1. CDR1 and CDR2 from the germline V gene are SQVTM and ANQGSEA. CDR3 length: 14 amino acids. The junction had 9 bases not matched to a gene; V was cut back by 7 bases and J by 2 bases. This chain's CDR3 is CSATGDRATDTQYF. Written as DNA, the CDR3 is TGCAGCGCGACCGGGGACAGAGCCACAGATACGCAGTATTTT.

The J gene is TRBJ2-7, the V gene TRBV4-2; 11 positions match TRBD2. The CDR3 spans 16 residues. The junction had 5 bases not matched to a gene; V was cut back by 2 bases and J by 2 bases. The germline V gene encodes CDR1 LGHNA and CDR2 YNFKEQ. Here the CDR3 DNA reads TGTGCCAGCAGCCAAAGGGGACTAGCGGAGACCTACGAGCAGTACTTC. Its translation: CASSQRGLAETYEQYF.

V usage is TRBV18 and J usage is TRBJ2-5; D is perhaps TRBD1 (6 bases). V was clipped by 7 bases and J by 7 bases, with 13 bases between them. CDR3 length equals 12 residues. From germline, CDR1 is KGHSH and CDR2 LQKENI. CDR3 in amino acids: CASYRVSGTQYF. CDR3 DNA sequence: TGTGCCAGCTACAGGGTGTCGGGGACCCAGTACTTC.

This clone was counted only a few times. V is TRBV6-1 and J is TRBJ2-7; D is tentatively TRBD1 or TRBD2 (5 bases each). The CDR3 is 15 residues long. Germline lookup yields CDR1 MNHNS and CDR2 SASEGT. The ends were cut back, 3 bases at V and 0 bases at J, with 12 bases in the middle. CDR3 residues: CASSDVGESSYEQYF. Here the CDR3 DNA reads TGTGCCAGCAGTGATGTGGGGGAGAGCTCCTACGAGCAGTACTTC.

V gene TRBV5-1 combines with J gene TRBJ1-2, with D perhaps TRBD1 (6 bases). Germline V gene data show CDR1 as SGHRS and CDR2 as YFSETQ. This CDR3 has 14 amino acids. Trimming pared 7 bases from V and 6 bases from J, leaving 19 bases between. The CDR3 DNA is TGCGCCAGCGCCATGGGGGCAACCTGGGATGGCTACACCTTC. Its translation: CASAMGATWDGYTF. The whole variable domain, remainder taken from reference TRBV5-1 and TRBJ1-2, is KAGVTQTPRYLIKTRGQQVTLSCSPISGHRSVSWYQQTPGQGLQFLFEYFSETQRNKGNFPGRFSGRQFSNSRSEMNVSTLELGDSALYLCASAMGATWDGYTFGSGTRLTVV.

This clone occurred once. The chain links TRBV7-3 to TRBJ2-1; 10 nucleotides align to TRBD2. There are 14 residues in the CDR3. Germline values: CDR1 SGHTA, CDR2 FQGTGA. V lost 6 bases, J lost 5 bases, and 4 bases stayed unmatched. Here the CDR3 reads CASRSSGSNNEQFF. The CDR3 nucleotides read TGTGCCAGCAGGTCTAGCGGGAGTAACAATGAGCAGTTCTTC.

This clone showed up many times. V usage is TRBV4-1 and J usage is TRBJ2-3; D is uncertain. CDR3 length: 13 amino acids. Trimming left V 3 bases short and J 4 bases short, with 8 bases between. In germline, CDR1 is MGHRA, CDR2 YSYEKL. The CDR3: CASSHAGSDTQYF. The CDR3 DNA is TGCGCCAGCAGCCACGCAGGATCAGATACGCAGTATTTT.

The chain employs TRBV18 and TRBJ1-4; D possibly corresponds to TRBD1 (6 bases). The CDR3 contains 15 residues. Germline CDR1 is KGHSH and CDR2 is LQKENI. With 3 bases removed from V and 5 bases from J, the gap between germline ends came to 13 bases. The CDR3 bases are TGTGCCAGCTCACCTTCGGGGGCCCCAAATGAAAAACTGTTTTTT. It codes for CASSPSGAPNEKLFF.